These 27 T cell receptor beta chains originate from one sample sequenced in a study of T cell repertoires in cytomegalovirus infection. TCRdb redid the calling of the reads with MiXCR, one entry per CDR3 protein. Here the sample spans hundreds of thousands of distinct CDR3 sequences, 30% to 35% being singletons. Their antigen targets remain unknown. The material was cultured PBMCs, obtained from culture after CMV antigen stimulation. Receptor source: a human donor in good health (CMV status not recorded). Some clones in this sample may be carry-over from other donors' samples.

This clonotype was observed a few times. The V call is TRBV7-6, the J call TRBJ2-5, with 8 bases matching TRBD2. Germline V gene lookup returns CDR1 SGHVS and CDR2 FNYEAQ. The CDR3 sequence is 13 residues long. Germline trimming cut 11 bases from V and 3 bases from J; bases unmatched to any gene: 8. The CDR3 loop reads CAARAGGEETQYF. CDR3 DNA: TGTGCCGCGAGGGCGGGAGGTGAAGAGACCCAGTACTTC.

The J gene is TRBJ2-7, the V gene TRBV5-5; 7 bases map to TRBD1. The V gene end was trimmed by 0 bases and the J gene end by 3 bases; junction bases not matched to a gene: 6. Germline CDR1 and CDR2: SGHKS and YYEKEE (reference sequence). There are 15 residues in the CDR3. The CDR3 DNA follows: TGTGCCAGCAGCTTGGTAACAGGGGCTCGCTACGAGCAGTACTTC. Translating it yields CASSLVTGARYEQYF.

At least ten counts were recorded for this clonotype. The junction departs from germline at one end; a sequencing error may be responsible. This chain links TRBV7-2 with TRBJ2-7; TRBD1 matches 10 bases. The CDR3 loop spans 13 amino acids. CDR1 SGHTA and CDR2 FQGNSA come from the germline V gene. The CDR3 DNA is TGTGCCAGCAGCTTAGGAGGACAGGGGGAATCCCTGTGG. This sequence encodes CASSLGGQGESLW.

The chain uses TRBV24-1 and TRBJ2-1, with 8 bases fitting TRBD2. This CDR3 has 15 amino acids. Germline-derived CDR1 and CDR2 are KGHDR and SFDVKD. Losses at the gene ends were 1 base for V and 7 bases for J; bases not matched to a gene: 5. CDR3 nucleotides: TGTGCCACCAGTGATTTCGGCACTAGCGGAAATGAGCAGTTCTTC. Protein product: CATSDFGTSGNEQFF.

There are a few counts of this clonotype. The chain combines TRBV28 with TRBJ1-5; D is possibly TRBD1 (6 bases). The ends were cut back, 3 bases at V and 7 bases at J, with 16 bases in the middle. Germline assignment: CDR1 MDHEN and CDR2 SYDVKM. This CDR3 has 15 amino acids. The CDR3 here is CASSFDRMSGQPQHF. For the CDR3, the DNA is TGTGCCAGCAGTTTTGACAGGATGTCGGGGCAGCCCCAGCATTTT.

The table lists this clonotype with many counts. V is TRBV6-6 and J is TRBJ2-7, with D unresolved. Trimming stripped 6 bases from V and 4 bases from J, with 13 bases between. The CDR3 is 13 residues long. Per germline, CDR1 MNHNY and CDR2 SVGAGI (reference sequence). Here the CDR3 DNA reads TGTGCCAGCAGCCGGACGGACCTTTACGAGCAGTACTTC. Protein sequence: CASSRTDLYEQYF.

The chain couples TRBV7-6 to TRBJ2-7; 8 positions agree with TRBD2. V was pared by 5 bases and J by 0 bases, with 18 bases of the junction left unmatched. In germline, CDR1 is SGHVS, CDR2 FNYEAQ. The CDR3 runs to 19 residues. The CDR3 sequence is CASSPPLETSETLSYEQYF. The CDR3 DNA reads TGTGCCAGCAGCCCACCGCTCGAGACTAGCGAGACTCTCTCCTACGAGCAGTACTTC.

The rearrangement links TRBV6-2 or TRBV6-3 to TRBJ2-1; maybe TRBD2 (6 bases). The CDR3 sequence is 14 residues long. Trimming shortened V by 8 bases and J by 2 bases, and 13 bases separated the two germline ends. From germline, CDR1 is MNHEY and CDR2 SVGEGT. The CDR3 protein is CASRGDRAYNEQFF. In DNA, the CDR3 is TGTGCCAGCCGCGGGGACCGGGCCTACAATGAGCAGTTCTTC.

The rearrangement joins TRBV7-2 to TRBJ2-2; TRBD1 matches at 9 bases. The V segment lost 3 bases and the J segment 8 bases; nucleotides outside the gene matches: 7. This CDR3 region has 15 residues. The germline V gene encodes CDR1 SGHTA and CDR2 FQGNSA. DNA for the CDR3: TGTGCCAGCAGCTTTTTAGGACAGGGGCGGGGGGAGCTGTTTTTT. As protein: CASSFLGQGRGELFF. Complete variable domain (other parts from reference TRBV7-2 and TRBJ2-2): GAGVSQSPSNKVTEKGKDVELRCDPISGHTALYWYRQSLGQGLEFLIYFQGNSAPDKSGLPSDRFSAERTGGSVSTLTIQRTQQEDSAVYLCASSFLGQGRGELFFGEGSRLTVL.

This clonotype was counted at least ten times. This rearrangement joins TRBV7-2 to TRBJ1-5, with D maybe TRBD1 (5 bases). This CDR3 has 16 amino acids. Germline CDR1 SGHTA, CDR2 FQGNSA. V lost 1 base, J lost 2 bases, and 12 bases lay in between. The CDR3 is CASSLEEGLGNQPQHF. CDR3 nucleotides: TGTGCCAGCAGCTTAGAGGAGGGGCTGGGCAATCAGCCCCAGCATTTT.

J is TRBJ2-5 and V is TRBV4-3, with TRBD1 matching 7 bases. This CDR3 is 16 amino acids long. Germline V gene data show CDR1 as LGHNA and CDR2 as YSLEER. The ends lost 6 bases at V and 2 bases at J; junction bases unmatched: 12. The CDR3 loop reads CASSRQGPPLQETQYF. The CDR3 DNA is TGCGCCAGCAGTCGACAGGGCCCCCCCCTACAAGAGACCCAGTACTTC.

This clonotype showed up just a few times. The chain employs TRBV19 and TRBJ2-3; D call uncertain. The CDR3 length is 11 residues. The V gene's germline CDR1 is LNHDA and CDR2 SQIVND (reference sequence). V lost 6 bases, J lost 6 bases, and 7 bases lay in between. The CDR3: CASRMADTQYF. CDR3 DNA: TGTGCCAGTAGAATGGCGGATACGCAGTATTTT.

The sample holds a few counts of this clonotype. The genes are TRBV18 and TRBJ1-2; D is uncertain. Germline V gene sequence: CDR1 KGHSH, CDR2 LQKENI. CDR3 size: 16 residues. V was trimmed by 1 base and J by 4 bases, leaving 16 bases between them. The DNA of the CDR3 is TGTGCCAGCTCACCACTCCGAGGAACCCAAGGCTATGGCTACACCTTC. Its protein product is CASSPLRGTQGYGYTF.

The chain is built from TRBV28 and TRBJ2-7, with a weak D call TRBD2 (6 bases). The germline gives CDR1 MDHEN, CDR2 SYDVKM. The CDR3 contains 15 residues. Trimming removed 1 base at V and 3 bases at J, with 13 bases between. CDR3 amino acids: CASSLSIGGDYEQYF. The CDR3 nucleotides read TGTGCCAGCAGTTTATCTATTGGAGGGGACTACGAGCAGTACTTC.

The chain employs TRBV4-1 and TRBJ1-1; unclear D gene. Per the germline V gene, CDR1 is MGHRA and CDR2 is YSYEKL. V lost 3 bases to trimming and J lost 1 base, with 9 bases between them. The CDR3 sequence is 14 residues long. In nucleotides, the CDR3 is TGCGCCAGCAGCCAGCTTAAACAGAACACTGAAGCTTTCTTT. Translating it yields CASSQLKQNTEAFF.

This clonotype was detected ten times or more. This chain connects TRBV7-8 to TRBJ2-7; D remains ambiguous. This CDR3 is 13 amino acids long. V lost 5 bases, J lost 7 bases, and 15 bases lay in between. Germline V gives CDR1 SGHVS, CDR2 FQNEAQ. CDR3 sequence: CASSPPGLREQYV. In DNA, the CDR3 is TGTGCCAGCAGCCCTCCGGGCCTTCGAGAGCAGTACGTC.

V and J are TRBV20-1 and TRBJ2-1; the D gene is possibly TRBD2 (6 bases). Germline CDR1 DFQATT, CDR2 SNEGSKA (reference sequence). Trimming stripped 5 bases from V and 0 bases from J, with 17 bases between. The CDR3 is 16 amino acids. CDR3 sequence reads: CSAPNLAVRSYNEQFF. The DNA for the CDR3 is TGCAGTGCTCCGAACTTAGCGGTACGCTCCTACAATGAGCAGTTCTTC.

CDR3 nucleotides: TGTGCCACCAGTGACCCCGGACGTCAGGAGGGAGCTTTCTTT. Amino acids: CATSDPGRQEGAFF. The chain links TRBV24-1 to TRBJ1-1; D call uncertain. Germline loops: CDR1 KGHDR, CDR2 SFDVKD. The CDR3 spans 14 residues. The ends were cut back, 4 bases at V and 10 bases at J, with 18 bases in the middle.

The V call is TRBV7-2, the J call TRBJ2-5; possibly TRBD2 for D (5 bases). This CDR3 contains 15 residues. Trimming pared 1 base from V and 5 bases from J, leaving 14 bases between. Germline loops: CDR1 SGHTA, CDR2 FQGNSA. CDR3 sequence: CASSLGGPGSETQYF. The CDR3 DNA follows: TGTGCCAGCAGCTTAGGTGGCCCGGGGTCGGAGACCCAGTACTTC.

The rearrangement joins TRBV2 to TRBJ2-1; 7 positions agree with TRBD2. The CDR3 contains 16 residues. Per germline, CDR1 SNHLY and CDR2 FYNNEI. V shed 4 bases, J shed 2 bases, and the junction held 8 bases outside the gene matches. Here the CDR3 reads CASSGIRLAAYNEQFF. The CDR3 nucleotides read TGTGCCAGCAGTGGAATTCGACTAGCTGCCTACAATGAGCAGTTCTTC.

The chain has TRBV7-9 and TRBJ1-5, with D uncertain. Trimming left V 5 bases short and J 7 bases short, with 18 bases between. The germline V gene encodes CDR1 SEHNR and CDR2 FQNEAQ (reference sequence). CDR3 length: 15 residues. The CDR3: CASSLGRTGQQPQHF. The CDR3 coding sequence is TGTGCCAGCAGCCTCGGGCGAACGGGTCAGCAGCCCCAGCATTTT.

The V and J genes are TRBV7-2 and TRBJ1-6; D may be TRBD1 (6 bases). The CDR3 extends over 15 amino acids. Germline V lookup: CDR1 SGHTA, CDR2 FQGNSA. Trimming removed 6 bases from V and 3 bases from J, with 12 bases in between. For the CDR3, the DNA is TGTGCCAGCAGGGGGGGGCCGAACTATAATTCACCCCTCCACTTT. It specifies CASRGGPNYNSPLHF.

This clonotype was detected only a few times. The rearrangement links TRBV7-9 to TRBJ1-2, with D maybe TRBD1 (6 bases). The CDR3 is made up of 13 amino acids. V was clipped by 7 bases and J by 8 bases, with 17 bases between them. Germline V lookup: CDR1 SEHNR, CDR2 FQNEAQ (reference sequence). In nucleotides, the CDR3 is TGTGCCAGCATCCTAGGGGGTCTTGGCGGCTACACCTTC. This sequence encodes CASILGGLGGYTF.

The chain links TRBV29-1 to TRBJ2-5; D may be TRBD2 (5 bases). Germline assignment: CDR1 SQVTM and CDR2 ANQGSEA. Trimming shortened V by 3 bases and J by 5 bases, and 10 bases separated the two germline ends. The CDR3 length is 12 residues. DNA for the CDR3: TGCAGCGTTGAGGCTGGCGGGGAGACCCAGTACTTC. Translating gives CSVEAGGETQYF. Drawing the rest from reference TRBV29-1 and TRBJ2-5, the complete variable domain is SAVISQKPSRDICQRGTSLTIQCQVDSQVTMMFWYRQQPGQSLTLIATANQGSEATYESGFVIDKFPISRPNLTFSTLTVSNMSPEDSSIYLCSVEAGGETQYFGPGTRLLVL.

This clonotype was recorded many times. The chain is built from TRBV7-8 and TRBJ2-1, with 11 bases identical to TRBD2. Germline trimming cut 5 bases from V and 7 bases from J; bases unmatched to any gene: 7. Germline V lookup: CDR1 SGHVS, CDR2 FQNEAQ. The CDR3 is 15 amino acids. The CDR3 protein is CASSILAGVGNEQFF. In nucleotides, the CDR3 is TGTGCCAGCAGCATACTAGCGGGAGTAGGAAATGAGCAGTTCTTC.

V usage is TRBV27 and J usage is TRBJ1-2; the D gene is possibly TRBD1 (6 bases). Germline CDR1 reads MNHEY; CDR2 reads SMNVEV (reference sequence). The CDR3 consists of 13 residues. Trimming removed 3 bases at V and 3 bases at J, with 8 bases between. CDR3 residues: CASSFGQHYGYTF. The CDR3 DNA follows: TGTGCCAGCAGTTTCGGACAGCACTATGGCTACACCTTC.

The chain is built from TRBV6-1 and TRBJ2-7; the D is unclear. Trimming shortened V by 6 bases and J by 1 base, and 16 bases separated the two germline ends. Germline CDR1 and CDR2: MNHNS and SASEGT. This CDR3 contains 15 residues. The chain's CDR3 is CASSHAQTGSYEQYF. The CDR3 bases are TGTGCCAGCAGCCACGCCCAAACCGGGTCCTACGAGCAGTACTTC.